A single sample gave rise to the 18 T cell receptor beta chains below, sequenced in a study of spatial heterogeneity in lung cancer. TCRdb fed the 5' RACE reads into MiXCR, producing one record per CDR3 protein. The sample shows 90,000 to 95,000 distinct CDR3 sequences, approximately 12% of them seen only once. This sample's time point: sample taken at primary tumor resection. Sequencing was performed on whole RNA extracted from tumor and nontumor lung tissue, or from frozen PBMC, and the material was left unsorted. Sequenced material: PBMCs, taken at surgery. The receptors were gathered from a male donor with early-stage non-small cell lung cancer.

The table lists this clonotype with many counts. The chain combines TRBV10-3 with TRBJ2-3, with 9 nucleotides matching TRBD1. The ends lost 2 bases at V and 0 bases at J; junction bases unmatched: 6. The length of the CDR3 is 17 residues. Germline lookup yields CDR1 ENHRY and CDR2 SYGVKD. DNA for the CDR3: TGTGCCATCAGTGAGGACAGGACAGGGGCTAGCACAGATACGCAGTATTTT. Protein product: CAISEDRTGASTDTQYF.

The CDR3 loop is CASSLDGQGGTEAFF. The CDR3 region has the DNA TGCGCCAGCAGCTTGGATGGTCAGGGGGGCACTGAAGCTTTCTTT. V usage is TRBV5-1 and J usage is TRBJ1-1; the match to TRBD1 covers 7 bases. V dropped 0 bases and J dropped 4; count of bases not matched to a gene: 6. Germline CDR1 SGHRS, CDR2 YFSETQ. There are 15 residues in the CDR3.

Written as DNA, the CDR3 is TGTGCCAGCAGGATTCTAGCGGGGGGGCCTTACAATGAGCAGTTCTTC. The encoded protein is CASRILAGGPYNEQFF. The chain recombines TRBV6-2 or TRBV6-3 with TRBJ2-1; 12 positions match TRBD2. This CDR3 comprises 16 residues. Germline V lookup: CDR1 MNHEY, CDR2 SVGEGT. J lost 4 bases, V lost 6 bases, and 7 bases had no gene match.

This clonotype was counted a few times. This chain uses TRBV28 with TRBJ2-2, with D uncertain. V lost 6 bases and J lost 1, with 9 bases in between. Germline V gene data show CDR1 as MDHEN and CDR2 as SYDVKM. CDR3 length equals 14 residues. The CDR3 nucleotides read TGTGCCAGCAGGGGGATTAGGAACACCGGGGAGCTGTTTTTT. This gives the protein CASRGIRNTGELFF.

The chain links TRBV6-2 or TRBV6-3 to TRBJ2-5; 12 nucleotides agree with TRBD2. The CDR3 consists of 19 residues. CDR1 is MNHEY, CDR2 SVGEGT, per germline. V shed 0 bases, J shed 5 bases, and the junction held 13 bases outside the gene matches. CDR3 sequence reads: CASSYSIPQLAGGGETQYF. The CDR3 DNA sequence: TGTGCCAGCAGTTACTCGATCCCCCAACTAGCGGGGGGCGGGGAGACCCAGTACTTC.

The table lists this clonotype with a few counts. The genes are TRBV19 and TRBJ2-7, with D possibly matching TRBD2 (5 bases). The CDR3 sequence is 14 residues long. Germline CDR1 reads LNHDA; CDR2 reads SQIVND (reference sequence). With 2 bases removed from V and 4 bases from J, the gap between germline ends came to 12 bases. CDR3 residues: CASSISRTGYEQYF. CDR3 DNA: TGTGCCAGTAGTATATCCCGGACTGGGTACGAGCAGTACTTC.

The table lists this clonotype with many counts. This rearrangement joins TRBV7-6 to TRBJ2-3; 13 bases fit TRBD2. There are 19 residues in the CDR3. Trimming removed 6 bases from V and 3 bases from J; junction bases left unmatched: 15. Germline V gene sequence: CDR1 SGHVS, CDR2 FNYEAQ. CDR3 residues: CASSGKIRTSGRVTDTQYF. Here the CDR3 DNA reads TGTGCCAGCAGTGGTAAAATCAGGACTAGCGGGAGAGTAACAGATACGCAGTATTTT.

This clonotype was observed at least ten times. The rearrangement links TRBV5-1 to TRBJ1-6; D may be TRBD1 (6 bases). The CDR3 covers 15 residues. Germline CDR1 reads SGHRS; CDR2 reads YFSETQ. The ends were cut back, 0 bases at V and 10 bases at J, with 14 bases in the middle. The CDR3 sequence is CASSLGTDSNSPLHF. CDR3 in DNA: TGCGCCAGCAGCTTGGGGACAGATTCTAACTCACCCCTCCACTTT.

Ten or more counts support this clonotype. The chain joins TRBV5-1 to TRBJ2-3; 12 nucleotides match TRBD2. CDR1 SGHRS and CDR2 YFSETQ come from the germline V gene. J was trimmed by 0 bases and V by 3 bases; bases with no gene match: 2. The CDR3 sequence is 16 residues long. The CDR3 reads CASSWTSGTSTDTQYF. The DNA of the CDR3 is TGCGCCAGCAGCTGGACTAGCGGGACTAGCACAGATACGCAGTATTTT.

This chain joins TRBV20-1 and TRBJ1-5; D call uncertain. This CDR3 spans 16 amino acids. Germline V gene sequence: CDR1 DFQATT, CDR2 SNEGSKA (reference sequence). Trimming removed 4 bases from V and 3 bases from J, with 19 bases in between. The CDR3 spells CSANAGTATFNQPQHF. DNA for the CDR3: TGCAGTGCTAACGCTGGCACCGCTACTTTCAATCAGCCCCAGCATTTT.

This clonotype occurred a few times. The chain carries TRBV7-2 and TRBJ2-5; 9 nucleotides match TRBD1. The CDR3 has 15 amino acids. Germline V gene lookup returns CDR1 SGHTA and CDR2 FQGNSA. V lost 7 bases, J lost 1 base, and 7 bases stayed unmatched. Here the CDR3 DNA reads TGTGCCAGCACCCCAAACAGGGGGCTCCAAGAGACCCAGTACTTC. Protein product: CASTPNRGLQETQYF.

The genes are TRBV29-1 and TRBJ2-1, with a weak D call TRBD2 (7 bases). The CDR3 covers 12 residues. V was shortened by 7 bases and J by 6 bases, with 13 bases between the two germline ends. Germline V lookup: CDR1 SQVTM, CDR2 ANQGSEA. The CDR3 is CSEEGGGNEQFF. The CDR3 DNA follows: TGCAGCGAGGAGGGAGGGGGCAATGAGCAGTTCTTC.

The gene calls are TRBV20-1 and TRBJ2-6; D is unresolved. CDR3 length equals 16 residues. V dropped 3 bases and J dropped 0 bases, with 12 bases sitting between them. Germline-derived CDR1 and CDR2 are DFQATT and SNEGSKA (reference sequence). As DNA, the CDR3 is TGCAGTGCTAGCGGCAGATTCTCCTCTGGGGCCAACGTCCTGACTTTC. Translating gives CSASGRFSSGANVLTF.

This clonotype has just a few counts. The V and J genes are TRBV28 and TRBJ2-1; 7 bases are a match to TRBD1. In germline, CDR1 is MDHEN, CDR2 SYDVKM. The CDR3 is made up of 14 amino acids. V dropped 5 bases and J dropped 9; count of bases not matched to a gene: 10. The CDR3 sequence: CASSPTGWNGEQFF. For the CDR3, the DNA is TGTGCCAGCAGTCCGACAGGGTGGAATGGTGAGCAGTTCTTC.

A remark on this clonotype: Relative to the germline gene, one junction end is altered; a read error may explain this. The chain employs TRBV12-3 or TRBV12-4 and TRBJ2-1; 9 bases are shared with TRBD1. The CDR3 loop spans 16 amino acids. CDR3: CASSVAGTGHYNEQFF. CDR3 coding DNA: TGTGCCAGCAGTGTAGCCGGGACAGGGCACTACAATGAGCAGTTCTTC.

The chain joins TRBV4-3 to TRBJ2-1; D not certain. CDR3 length: 15 residues. Trimming removed 0 bases at V and 3 bases at J, with 9 bases between. Germline CDR1 LGHNA, CDR2 YSLEER. This CDR3 is CASSQEGRSYNEQFF. The DNA of the CDR3 is TGCGCCAGCAGCCAAGAAGGGCGGAGCTACAATGAGCAGTTCTTC.

In regard to this clonotype: A read error may be the cause here, since a much bigger clone is one base away. J is TRBJ2-1 and V is TRBV21-1; TRBD1, the table's D call, lacks a check against the DNA. TRBV21-1 is deemed a pseudogene. The length of the CDR3 is 17 residues. CDR3 nucleotides: TGTGCCAGCAGCACCCCGCTGTGGGACAGGGGAGGCAATGAGCAGTTCTTC. It yields the protein CASSTPLWDRGGNEQFF.

This rearrangement joins TRBV24-1 to TRBJ1-5, with D unclear. Germline V CDR1 and CDR2: KGHDR, SFDVKD. Trimming shortened V by 3 bases and J by 7 bases, and 15 bases separated the two germline ends. CDR3 size: 15 residues. The CDR3 here is CATSDPSIGSQPQHF. The CDR3, as DNA: TGTGCCACCAGTGATCCAAGCATAGGGTCCCAGCCCCAGCATTTT.